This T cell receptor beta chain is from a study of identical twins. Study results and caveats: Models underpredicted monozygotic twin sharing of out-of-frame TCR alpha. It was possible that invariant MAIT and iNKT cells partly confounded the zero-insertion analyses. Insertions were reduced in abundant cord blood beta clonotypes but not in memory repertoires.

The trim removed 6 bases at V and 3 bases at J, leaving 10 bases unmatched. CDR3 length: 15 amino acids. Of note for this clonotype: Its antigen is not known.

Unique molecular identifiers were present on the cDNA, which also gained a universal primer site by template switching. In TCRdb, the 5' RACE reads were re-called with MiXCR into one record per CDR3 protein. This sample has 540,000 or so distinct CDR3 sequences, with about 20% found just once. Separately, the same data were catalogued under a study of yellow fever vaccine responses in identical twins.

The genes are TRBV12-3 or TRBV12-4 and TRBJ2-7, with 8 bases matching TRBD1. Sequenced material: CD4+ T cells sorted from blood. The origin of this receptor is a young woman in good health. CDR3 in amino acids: CASSRGQGGVYEQYF. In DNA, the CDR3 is TGTGCCAGCAGCCGAGGACAGGGCGGGGTCTACGAGCAGTACTTC.